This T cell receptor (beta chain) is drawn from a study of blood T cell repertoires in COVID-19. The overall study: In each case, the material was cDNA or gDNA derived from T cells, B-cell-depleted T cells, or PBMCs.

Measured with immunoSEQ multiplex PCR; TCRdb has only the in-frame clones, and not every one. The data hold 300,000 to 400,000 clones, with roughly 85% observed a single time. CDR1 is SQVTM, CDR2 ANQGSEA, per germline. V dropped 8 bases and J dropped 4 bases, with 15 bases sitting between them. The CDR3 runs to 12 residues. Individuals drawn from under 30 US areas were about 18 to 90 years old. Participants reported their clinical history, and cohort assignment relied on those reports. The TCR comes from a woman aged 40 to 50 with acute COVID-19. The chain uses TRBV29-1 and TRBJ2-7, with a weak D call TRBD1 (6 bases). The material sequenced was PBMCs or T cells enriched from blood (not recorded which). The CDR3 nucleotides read TGCAGCACCGGGACAAACGAGTACGAGCAGTACTTC. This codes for CSTGTNEYEQYF.